This T cell receptor (beta chain) was retrieved from a study of blood T cell repertoires in COVID-19. The CDR3 totals 19 residues. The germline V gene encodes CDR1 MDHEN and CDR2 SYDVKM. Losses at the gene ends were 3 bases for V and 10 bases for J; bases not matched to a gene: 25. Clones were sequenced by immunoSEQ multiplex PCR, and TCRdb holds only the in-frame ones, with some missing. The table shows about 290,000 clones, with 85% occurring only once. The sample comprised peripheral blood. The receptor was isolated from a woman between 45 and 60 years old with active or convalescent COVID-19. V and J are TRBV28 and TRBJ1-1, with 8 nucleotides matching TRBD1. CDR3 in amino acids: CASSFLPGQGNIREKRAFF. CDR3 DNA: TGTGCCAGCAGTTTCCTCCCCGGACAGGGAAACATCCGGGAGAAGAGAGCTTTCTTT. The whole variable domain, filled in from reference TRBV28 and TRBJ1-1, reads DVKVTQSSRYLVKRTGEKVFLECVQDMDHENMFWYRQDPGLGLRLIYFSYDVKMKEKGDIPEGYSVSREKKERFSLILESASTNQTSMYLCASSFLPGQGNIREKRAFFGQGTRLTVV.